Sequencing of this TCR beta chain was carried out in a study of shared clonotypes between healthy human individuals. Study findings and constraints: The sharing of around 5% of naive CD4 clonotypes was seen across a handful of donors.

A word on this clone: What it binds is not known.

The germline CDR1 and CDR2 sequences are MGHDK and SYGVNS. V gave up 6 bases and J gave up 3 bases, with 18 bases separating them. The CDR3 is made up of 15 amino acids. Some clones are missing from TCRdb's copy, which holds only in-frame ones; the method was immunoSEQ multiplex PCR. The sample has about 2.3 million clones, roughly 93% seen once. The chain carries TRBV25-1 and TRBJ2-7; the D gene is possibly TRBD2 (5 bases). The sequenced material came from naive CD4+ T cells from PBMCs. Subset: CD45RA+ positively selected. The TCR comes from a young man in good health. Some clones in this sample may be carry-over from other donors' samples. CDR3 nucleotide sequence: TGTGCCAGCAGCCCTGAGGGCCTTGCGGTCTACGAGCAGTACTTC. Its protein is CASSPEGLAVYEQYF.